These T cell receptor beta chains were read from a single sample in a study of cytomegalovirus exposure and HLA in healthy donors. This table comes from immunoSEQ multiplex PCR, and its TCRdb copy is limited to in-frame clones, with some not included. The data contain some 140,000 clones, about four fifths of them singletons. Sequencing was done on a sample of PBMCs. The receptor source for this set is a man in his thirties or forties in good health. Both conserved end residues are part of each CDR3. A D gene is named only where the DNA matches it firmly. Clone size is shown for a subset of rows, as once, few, many or a class of expanded clone.

clone size: -; J gene: TRBJ1-1; V gene: TRBV7-2; D gene: TRBD1; CDR3 protein: CASSPPDRDIAEAFF; CDR3 DNA: TGTGCCAGCAGCCCCCCAGACAGGGACATCGCTGAAGCTTTCTTT
clone size: few; J gene: TRBJ1-2; V gene: TRBV16; D gene: -; CDR3 protein: CASSQSGQTGGYGYTF; CDR3 DNA: TGTGCCAGCAGCCAATCCGGCCAAACGGGAGGTTATGGCTACACCTTC
clone size: -; J gene: TRBJ1-5; V gene: TRBV29-1; D gene: TRBD1; CDR3 protein: CSVGTGNQPQHF; CDR3 DNA: TGCAGCGTAGGGACAGGAAATCAGCCCCAGCATTTT
clone size: -; J gene: TRBJ1-4; V gene: TRBV5-1; D gene: -; CDR3 protein: CASTEGGANEKLFF; CDR3 DNA: TGCGCCAGTACAGAGGGGGGGGCTAATGAAAAACTGTTTTTT
clone size: -; J gene: TRBJ2-3; V gene: TRBV7-2; D gene: -; CDR3 protein: CASSLPSGDTQYF; CDR3 DNA: TGTGCCAGCAGCCTCCCCTCCGGGGATACGCAGTATTTT
clone size: -; J gene: TRBJ2-1; V gene: TRBV6-5; D gene: TRBD1; CDR3 protein: CASNQGAHMYNEQFF; CDR3 DNA: TGTGCCAGCAACCAGGGGGCGCATATGTACAATGAGCAGTTCTTC
clone size: -; J gene: TRBJ2-5; V gene: TRBV2; D gene: -; CDR3 protein: CASRTPGLGTSEAQYF; CDR3 DNA: TGTGCCAGCAGGACCCCGGGCCTTGGGACTTCGGAGGCCCAGTACTTC
clone size: -; J gene: TRBJ1-6; V gene: TRBV7-9; D gene: TRBD1; CDR3 protein: CATQPGTGNSPLHF; CDR3 DNA: TGTGCCACCCAGCCAGGGACAGGGAATTCACCCCTCCACTTT
clone size: -; J gene: TRBJ1-1; V gene: TRBV29-1; D gene: -; CDR3 protein: CSVGRVGVTEAFF; CDR3 DNA: TGCAGCGTTGGGCGAGTAGGGGTCACTGAAGCTTTCTTT
clone size: -; J gene: TRBJ1-3; V gene: TRBV4-1; D gene: TRBD1; CDR3 protein: CASRRKLTRDSKFGNTIYF; CDR3 DNA: TGCGCCAGCAGGCGCAAGCTTACCCGGGACAGCAAATTTGGAAACACCATATATTTT
clone size: -; J gene: TRBJ1-5; V gene: TRBV6-5; D gene: -; CDR3 protein: CASSAGVTNQPQHF; CDR3 DNA: TGTGCCAGCAGTGCGGGGGTTACCAATCAGCCCCAGCATTTT
clone size: -; J gene: TRBJ2-3; V gene: TRBV7-3; D gene: -; CDR3 protein: CASSLDSNTDTQYF; CDR3 DNA: TGTGCCAGCAGCTTAGACTCGAACACAGATACGCAGTATTTT
clone size: -; J gene: TRBJ2-7; V gene: TRBV19; D gene: TRBD2; CDR3 protein: CASAGLASPLYEQYF; CDR3 DNA: TGTGCCAGTGCAGGACTAGCGTCACCGCTATACGAGCAGTACTTC
clone size: -; J gene: TRBJ2-1; V gene: TRBV6-5; D gene: -; CDR3 protein: CASREGLRYYNEQFF; CDR3 DNA: TGTGCCAGCAGAGAGGGACTCAGGTACTACAATGAGCAGTTCTTC
clone size: -; J gene: TRBJ2-5; V gene: TRBV7-9; D gene: TRBD2; CDR3 protein: CASSLTSGEETQYF; CDR3 DNA: TGTGCCAGCAGCTTAACTAGCGGAGAAGAGACCCAGTACTTC